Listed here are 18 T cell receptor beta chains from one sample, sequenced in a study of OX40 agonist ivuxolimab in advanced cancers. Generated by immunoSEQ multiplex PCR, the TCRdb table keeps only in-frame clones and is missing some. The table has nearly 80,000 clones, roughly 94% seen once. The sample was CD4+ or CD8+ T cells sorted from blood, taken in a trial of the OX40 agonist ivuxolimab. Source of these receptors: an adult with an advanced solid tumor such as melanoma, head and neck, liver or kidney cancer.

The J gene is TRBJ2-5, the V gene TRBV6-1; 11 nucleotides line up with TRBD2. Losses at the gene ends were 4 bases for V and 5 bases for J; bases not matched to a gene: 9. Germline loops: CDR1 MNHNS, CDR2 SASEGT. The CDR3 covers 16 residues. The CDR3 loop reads CASSGILAGARETQYF. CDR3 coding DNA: TGTGCCAGCAGTGGAATACTAGCGGGAGCTAGGGAGACCCAGTACTTC.

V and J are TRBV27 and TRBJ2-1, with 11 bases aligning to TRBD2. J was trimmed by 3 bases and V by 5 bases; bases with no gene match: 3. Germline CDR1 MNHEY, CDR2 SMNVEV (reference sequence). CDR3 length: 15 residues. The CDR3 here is CASSIGTSGYNEQFF. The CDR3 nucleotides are TGTGCCAGCAGTATCGGGACTAGCGGCTACAATGAGCAGTTCTTC.

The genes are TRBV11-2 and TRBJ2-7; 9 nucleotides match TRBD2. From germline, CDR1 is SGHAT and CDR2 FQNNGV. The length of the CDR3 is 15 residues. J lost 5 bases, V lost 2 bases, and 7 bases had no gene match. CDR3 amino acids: CASSLSSGREDEQYF. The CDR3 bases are TGTGCCAGCAGCTTAAGTAGCGGGAGAGAGGACGAGCAGTACTTC.

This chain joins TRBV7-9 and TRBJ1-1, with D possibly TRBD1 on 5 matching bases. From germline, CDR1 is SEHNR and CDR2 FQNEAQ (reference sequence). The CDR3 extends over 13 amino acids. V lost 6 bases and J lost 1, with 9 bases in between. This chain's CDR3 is CASRWGENTEAFF. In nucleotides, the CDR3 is TGTGCCAGCAGGTGGGGGGAGAACACTGAAGCTTTCTTT.

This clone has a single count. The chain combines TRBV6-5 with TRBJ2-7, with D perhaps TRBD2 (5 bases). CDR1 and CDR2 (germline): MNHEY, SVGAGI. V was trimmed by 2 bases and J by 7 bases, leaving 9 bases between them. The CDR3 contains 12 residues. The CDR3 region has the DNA TGTGCCAGCAGTTACGGGAGCGATGAGCAGTACTTC. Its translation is CASSYGSDEQYF.

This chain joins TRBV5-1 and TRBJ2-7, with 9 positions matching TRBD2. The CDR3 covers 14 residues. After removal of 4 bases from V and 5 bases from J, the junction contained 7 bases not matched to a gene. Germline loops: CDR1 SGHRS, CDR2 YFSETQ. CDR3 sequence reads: CASSLPGTSNEQYF. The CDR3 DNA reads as TGCGCCAGCAGCCTACCCGGGACTAGCAACGAGCAGTACTTC.

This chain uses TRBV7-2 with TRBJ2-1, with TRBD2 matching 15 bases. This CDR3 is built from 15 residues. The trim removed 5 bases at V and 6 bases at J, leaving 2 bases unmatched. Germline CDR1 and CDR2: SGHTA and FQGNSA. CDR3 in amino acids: CASSAGLAGGNEQFF. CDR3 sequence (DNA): TGTGCCAGCAGCGCGGGACTAGCGGGGGGCAATGAGCAGTTCTTC.

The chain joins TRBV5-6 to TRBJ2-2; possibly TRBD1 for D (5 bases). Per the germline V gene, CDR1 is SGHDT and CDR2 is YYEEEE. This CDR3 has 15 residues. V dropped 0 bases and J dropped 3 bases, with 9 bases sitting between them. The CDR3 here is CASSLVRADTGELFF. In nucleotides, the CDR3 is TGTGCCAGCAGCTTGGTCAGGGCTGACACCGGGGAGCTGTTTTTT.

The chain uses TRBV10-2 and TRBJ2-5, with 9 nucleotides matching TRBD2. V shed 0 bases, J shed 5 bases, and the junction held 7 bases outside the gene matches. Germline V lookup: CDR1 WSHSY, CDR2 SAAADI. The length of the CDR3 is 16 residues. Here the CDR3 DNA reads TGCGCCAGCAGTGAGTCCGCGGGGGGGCCGCGGGAGACCCAGTACTTC. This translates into CASSESAGGPRETQYF.

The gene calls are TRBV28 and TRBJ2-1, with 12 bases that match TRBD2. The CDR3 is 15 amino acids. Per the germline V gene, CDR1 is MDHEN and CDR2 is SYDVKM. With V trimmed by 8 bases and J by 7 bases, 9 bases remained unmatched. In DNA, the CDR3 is TGTGCCAGCCTAACGACTAGCGGGAGCTTTAATGAGCAGTTCTTC. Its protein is CASLTTSGSFNEQFF. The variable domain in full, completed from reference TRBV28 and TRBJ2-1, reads DVKVTQSSRYLVKRTGEKVFLECVQDMDHENMFWYRQDPGLGLRLIYFSYDVKMKEKGDIPEGYSVSREKKERFSLILESASTNQTSMYLCASLTTSGSFNEQFFGPGTRLTVL.

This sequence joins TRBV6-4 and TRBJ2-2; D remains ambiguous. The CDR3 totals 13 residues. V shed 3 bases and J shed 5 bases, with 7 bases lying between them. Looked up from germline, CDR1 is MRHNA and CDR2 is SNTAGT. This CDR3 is CASSELATGELFF. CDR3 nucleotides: TGTGCCAGCAGTGAACTGGCGACCGGGGAGCTGTTTTTT.

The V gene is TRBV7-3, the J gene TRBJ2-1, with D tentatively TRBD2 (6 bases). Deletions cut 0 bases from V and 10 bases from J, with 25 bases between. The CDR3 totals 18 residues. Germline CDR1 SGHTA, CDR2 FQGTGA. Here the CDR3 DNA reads TGTGCCAGCAGCTTAACCCGAGGGAGCGGCCAGGAGGCGGGGGAGCAGTTCTTC. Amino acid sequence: CASSLTRGSGQEAGEQFF.

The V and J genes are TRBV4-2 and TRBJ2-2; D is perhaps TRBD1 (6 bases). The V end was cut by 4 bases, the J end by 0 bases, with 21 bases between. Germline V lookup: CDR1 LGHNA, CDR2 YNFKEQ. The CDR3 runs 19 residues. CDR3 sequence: CASSPPFPGQLANTGELFF. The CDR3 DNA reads TGTGCCAGCAGCCCGCCTTTTCCTGGACAGCTCGCGAACACCGGGGAGCTGTTTTTT.

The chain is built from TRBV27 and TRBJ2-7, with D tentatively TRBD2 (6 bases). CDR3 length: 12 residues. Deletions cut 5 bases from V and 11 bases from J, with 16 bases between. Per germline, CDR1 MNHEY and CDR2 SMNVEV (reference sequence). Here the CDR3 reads CASSPTTGVEYF. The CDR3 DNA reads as TGTGCCAGCAGTCCCACTACGGGGGTTGAGTACTTC.

CDR3 DNA sequence: TGTGCCAGCAGCCCCGAGGGGGCCAGGGGGGTCACTGAAGCTTTCTTT. This codes for CASSPEGARGVTEAFF. V and J are TRBV7-9 and TRBJ1-1; 7 bases line up with TRBD1. This CDR3 region has 16 residues. The V gene end was trimmed by 5 bases and the J gene end by 4 bases; junction bases not matched to a gene: 13. CDR1 is SEHNR, CDR2 FQNEAQ, per germline (reference sequence).

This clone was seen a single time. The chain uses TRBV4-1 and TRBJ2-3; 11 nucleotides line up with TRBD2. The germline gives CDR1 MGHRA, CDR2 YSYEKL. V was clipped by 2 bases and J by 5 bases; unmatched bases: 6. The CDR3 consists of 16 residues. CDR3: CASSQTSGSGRDTQYF. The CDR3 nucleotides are TGCGCCAGCAGCCAAACTAGCGGGAGTGGGCGAGATACGCAGTATTTT.

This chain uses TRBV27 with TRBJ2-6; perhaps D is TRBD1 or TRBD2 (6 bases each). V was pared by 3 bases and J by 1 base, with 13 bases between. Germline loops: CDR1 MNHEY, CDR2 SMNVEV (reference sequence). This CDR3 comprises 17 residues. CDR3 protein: CASSFVGGASGANVLTF. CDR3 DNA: TGTGCCAGCAGTTTTGTGGGGGGCGCATCTGGGGCCAACGTCCTGACTTTC.

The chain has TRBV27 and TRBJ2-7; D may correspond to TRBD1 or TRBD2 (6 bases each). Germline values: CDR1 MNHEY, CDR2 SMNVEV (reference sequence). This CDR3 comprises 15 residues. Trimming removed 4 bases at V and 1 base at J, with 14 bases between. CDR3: CASSSLEGESYEQYF. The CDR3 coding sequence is TGTGCCAGCAGTTCCTTGGAGGGGGAGTCCTACGAGCAGTACTTC.